The sequence of this T cell receptor beta chain was determined in a study of metastatic and nonmetastatic thyroid tumors (dated by TCRdb to 2018 to 2020). With respect to the entire study: For patients with malignant and with benign thyroid disease, the researchers compared repertoires between peripheral blood samples and tumor or nodule tissue samples. Study-wide findings and limitations: TCR beta diversity was reported as significantly higher in malignant tumors than in benign nodules, in both blood and tumor samples.

Including cysteine and phenylalanine, the CDR3 has 13 amino acids. The read is trimmed to its CDR3 DNA, 39 bases read in frame from base 1. CDR1 and CDR2 are read off the germline V gene as MDHEN and SYDVKM. V loses 6 bases of germline sequence and J loses 7 bases, and the interval between the two ends is 15 bases. This clone was counted ten times or more. Its cognate antigen has yet to be identified. Within one base of it there is no much larger clone, and no base qualities were kept. None of the patients had been given any treatment before thyroid surgery. The study retrospectively analysed patient clinical samples collected from the early 2010s to the late 2010s using T-cell receptor beta sequencing. Library preparation was by PCR. Sequenced on an Illumina HiSeq 4000. High-throughput sequencing was used to profile the TCR beta-chain CDR3 region of every patient. The authors' analysis ran thus. A classifier to discriminate distant-metastatic papillary thyroid cancer patients was built from CDR3 differences across clinicopathological groups. The Shannon index was used to assess repertoire diversity, and the Morisita-Horn index was used to assess tumor-blood repertoire similarity. TCRdb trimmed public reads at Q25 via fastp, called clones via MiXCR and kept in-frame beta chains. TCRdb, not the authors, supplied the V and J calls. The sample includes over 20,000 clones, with around 15% observed a single time. The ten most abundant clones make up 10% of the sample.

This chain joins TRBV28 to TRBJ1-2; a confident D gene designation cannot be given. The receptor was isolated from a female donor with papillary thyroid cancer or a benign thyroid nodule (not recorded which). Some clones in this sample may be carry-over from other donors' samples. The sequencing sample was made of tumor tissue. DNA sequence: TGTGCCAGCAGATTTTTGAGGGCCGGTGGCTACACCTTC. This codes for CASRFLRAGGYTF.